The TCR beta chain described here comes from a study of cytomegalovirus exposure and HLA in healthy donors. The wider study: From HLA-typed donors, an early data release held about 85 million unique TCRs.

PCR amplification relied on 60 Vbeta primers (plus 13 Jbeta primers). The table came from immunoSEQ multiplex PCR; TCRdb's copy has only in-frame clones and leaves some out. Of 20,000 to 25,000 clones listed, approximately 80% are singletons. Overall study findings and caveats: In an earlier analysis, productive rearrangement rates for most beta V segments clustered near 87% or 30%. The study put 150 to 200 TCR beta chains on its list as cytomegalovirus-associated.

Regarding this clone: Its target is unknown.

Although they were nominally healthy when sampled, donors likely had unrecorded immune exposures. The TCR comes from a man aged 55 to 70 in good health and CMV-seronegative. Specimen: PBMCs.

CDR3 loop: CASSPGSNRGRGAQYF. The CDR3 DNA reads TGTGCCAGCAGCCCGGGGTCGAACAGGGGAAGGGGTGCGCAGTATTTT. The chain links TRBV5-4 to TRBJ2-3; 7 bases align to TRBD1. V lost 4 bases to trimming and J lost 10 bases; unmatched junction nucleotides: 18. CDR3 size: 16 residues. Looked up from germline, CDR1 is SGHNT and CDR2 is YYREEE (reference sequence).